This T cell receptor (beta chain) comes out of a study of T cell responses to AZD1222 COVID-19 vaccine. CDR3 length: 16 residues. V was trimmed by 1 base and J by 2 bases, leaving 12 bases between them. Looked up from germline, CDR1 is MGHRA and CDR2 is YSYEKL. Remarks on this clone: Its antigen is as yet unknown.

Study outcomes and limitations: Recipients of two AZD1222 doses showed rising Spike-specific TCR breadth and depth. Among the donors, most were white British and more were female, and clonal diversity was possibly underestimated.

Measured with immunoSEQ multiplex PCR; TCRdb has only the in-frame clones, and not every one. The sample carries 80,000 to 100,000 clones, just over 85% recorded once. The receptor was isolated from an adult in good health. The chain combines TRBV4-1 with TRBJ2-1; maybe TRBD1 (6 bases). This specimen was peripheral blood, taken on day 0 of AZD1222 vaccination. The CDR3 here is CASSQGSRGAYNEQFF. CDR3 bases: TGCGCCAGCAGCCAAGGGTCCAGGGGCGCCTACAATGAGCAGTTCTTC.